A single sample is the source of the 19 T cell receptor beta chains below, sequenced in a study of beta chain features in type 1 diabetes. Study findings and constraints: Shortening that was moderate but significant affected the TCRB CDR3s of Type 1 diabetes patients in all four CD4+ subsets.

Since all of the isolated RNA was reverse transcribed, expressed TCRB transcripts were what got sequenced. The protocol was immunoSEQ multiplex PCR, while the TCRdb copy is restricted to in-frame clones and leaves out a portion. The table lists under 300,000 clones, roughly 24% of them singletons. Their antigen targets remain unknown. Input material: naive CD4+ T cells from blood. The receptors stem from a woman between 25 and 40 years old with type 1 diabetes.

The V and J genes are TRBV18 and TRBJ1-1; unclear D gene. Trimming took off 3 bases at V and 1 base at J, with 12 bases between the two ends. Per germline, CDR1 KGHSH and CDR2 LQKENI. The CDR3 length is 15 residues. In nucleotides, the CDR3 is TGTGCCAGCTCACCGGGTCAGGCCTCGAACACTGAAGCTTTCTTT. Residues: CASSPGQASNTEAFF.

The chain uses TRBV11-1 and TRBJ2-3, with D maybe TRBD2 (6 bases). V lost 8 bases, J lost 2 bases, and 14 bases lay in between. This CDR3 comprises 14 residues. CDR1 and CDR2 from the germline V gene are SGHAT and FQDESV (reference sequence). The CDR3 sequence is CASGVGGNTDTQYF. In nucleotides, the CDR3 is TGTGCCAGCGGCGTTGGCGGGAACACAGATACGCAGTATTTT.

This chain links TRBV4-1 with TRBJ1-1; D call uncertain. From germline, CDR1 is MGHRA and CDR2 YSYEKL. The CDR3 contains 14 residues. V was trimmed by 4 bases and J by 4 bases, leaving 13 bases between them. The CDR3: CASSRRALGTEAFF. Written as DNA, the CDR3 is TGCGCCAGCAGCCGCCGAGCGTTAGGCACTGAAGCTTTCTTT.

The chain joins TRBV5-1 to TRBJ1-1; 8 nucleotides line up with TRBD1. Germline trimming cut 1 base from V and 9 bases from J; bases unmatched to any gene: 2. Per germline, CDR1 SGHRS and CDR2 YFSETQ. This CDR3 region has 12 residues. The CDR3 spells CASSLTGGKAFF. In DNA, the CDR3 is TGCGCCAGCAGCTTGACAGGGGGTAAAGCTTTCTTT.

This clone was observed a handful of times. The chain carries TRBV11-2 and TRBJ2-1; 11 bases are a match to TRBD1. With V trimmed by 0 bases and J by 6 bases, 7 bases remained unmatched. This CDR3 has 17 amino acids. Germline V gene sequence: CDR1 SGHAT, CDR2 FQNNGV. CDR3 in amino acids: CASSLDWGQGGPNEQFF. CDR3 nucleotide sequence: TGTGCCAGCAGCTTAGATTGGGGACAGGGGGGCCCCAATGAGCAGTTCTTC.

This rearrangement joins TRBV10-1 to TRBJ2-2, with D unclear. Per the germline V gene, CDR1 is WNHNN and CDR2 is SYGVQD (reference sequence). The CDR3 covers 15 residues. V lost 5 bases, J lost 1 base, and 11 bases lay in between. CDR3 sequence reads: CASSSGTRNTGELFF. The CDR3 coding sequence is TGCGCCAGCAGTTCAGGAACCCGGAACACCGGGGAGCTGTTTTTT.

This clone came up a few times. V usage is TRBV27 and J usage is TRBJ2-1, with D maybe TRBD1 (7 bases). The CDR3 is 14 amino acids. Germline CDR1 MNHEY, CDR2 SMNVEV (reference sequence). Trimming stripped 8 bases from V and 5 bases from J, with 16 bases between. CDR3 DNA: TGTGCCAGCGAACGGACAGGAGGGGACAATGAGCAGTTCTTC. Its protein is CASERTGGDNEQFF.

This clone has only a few counts. CDR3 protein: CASSSQRGTGELFF. The CDR3 DNA is TGCGCCAGCAGCAGCCAGCGAGGCACCGGGGAGCTGTTTTTT. The chain couples TRBV5-1 to TRBJ2-2, with no clear D. The length of the CDR3 is 14 residues. Germline-derived CDR1 and CDR2 are SGHRS and YFSETQ. V shed 4 bases and J shed 4 bases, with 11 bases lying between them.

This chain uses TRBV9 with TRBJ2-7; tentatively, D is TRBD2 (6 bases). The germline CDR1 and CDR2 sequences are SGDLS and YYNGEE. Trimming cost V 4 bases and J 2 bases, with 16 bases left between them. There are 15 residues in the CDR3. The CDR3 loop reads CASSRQSSGTYEQYF. CDR3 nucleotides: TGTGCCAGCAGCAGGCAGAGTAGCGGAACCTACGAGCAGTACTTC.

This clone was observed a handful of times. V is TRBV9 and J is TRBJ1-1; perhaps TRBD1 as D (5 bases). The CDR3 is made up of 15 amino acids. With 0 bases removed from V and 5 bases from J, the gap between germline ends came to 14 bases. The germline CDR1 and CDR2 sequences are SGDLS and YYNGEE. DNA for the CDR3: TGTGCCAGCAGCGTAGTAAGGGGTGCGAGAACTGAAGCTTTCTTT. Translating it yields CASSVVRGARTEAFF.

This clone was seen a few times. The V and J genes are TRBV5-1 and TRBJ2-7; D is undetermined. Germline assignment: CDR1 SGHRS and CDR2 YFSETQ. This CDR3 contains 14 residues. Trimming took off 0 bases at V and 0 bases at J, with 7 bases between the two ends. The CDR3 loop is CASSLGAASYEQYF. For the CDR3, the DNA is TGCGCCAGCAGCTTGGGAGCCGCCTCCTACGAGCAGTACTTC.

The chain joins TRBV29-1 to TRBJ1-2, with D uncertain. Germline values: CDR1 SQVTM, CDR2 ANQGSEA. There are 11 residues in the CDR3. Deletions cut 4 bases from V and 7 bases from J, with 10 bases between. The CDR3 spells CSVGGGPGYTF. The CDR3 nucleotides read TGCAGCGTTGGGGGAGGGCCTGGCTACACCTTC.

This chain connects TRBV4-1 to TRBJ2-5; tentatively, D is TRBD2 (6 bases). The CDR3 is made up of 13 amino acids. The germline gives CDR1 MGHRA, CDR2 YSYEKL. Trimming took off 2 bases at V and 13 bases at J, with 17 bases between the two ends. In DNA, the CDR3 is TGCGCCAGCAGCCAACCCCAGCCGGGACTTCGGTACTTC. Protein sequence: CASSQPQPGLRYF.

The rearrangement links TRBV4-1 to TRBJ1-4; D is unclear. The V gene lost 2 bases and the J gene lost 8 bases, with 21 bases spanning the gap. This CDR3 has 17 amino acids. Per germline, CDR1 MGHRA and CDR2 YSYEKL. The CDR3 nucleotides read TGCGCCAGCAGCCAACCCGGGAGTCGGCAGGTTCGCGAAAAACTGTTTTTT. Protein: CASSQPGSRQVREKLFF.

The table lists this clone with a few counts. The V and J genes are TRBV18 and TRBJ1-1, with 9 bases fitting TRBD1. The J segment lost 4 bases and the V segment lost 5 bases, leaving 2 bases of the junction unmatched. The CDR3 covers 13 residues. Germline loops: CDR1 KGHSH, CDR2 LQKENI. This CDR3 is CASSETGGTEAFF. The CDR3 bases are TGTGCCAGCTCAGAGACAGGGGGCACTGAAGCTTTCTTT.

The chain is built from TRBV2 and TRBJ2-7; tentative D call: TRBD2 (5 bases). The V end lost 3 bases, the J end lost 3 bases, and 9 bases lay between the germline ends. Per germline, CDR1 SNHLY and CDR2 FYNNEI. This CDR3 is built from 13 residues. The CDR3 DNA follows: TGTGCCAGCAGTGAGGACTCTTTCTACGAGCAGTACTTC. It translates to CASSEDSFYEQYF.

The CDR3 DNA is TGTGCCAGCAGATTGGCGGGAGGGCCATGGGATACGCAGTATTTT. The encoded protein is CASRLAGGPWDTQYF. The V and J genes are TRBV4-2 and TRBJ2-3; 9 bases are a match to TRBD2. J gave up 6 bases and V 6 bases, and 10 bases lay outside the gene matches. The length of the CDR3 is 15 residues. Looked up from germline, CDR1 is LGHNA and CDR2 is YNFKEQ.

The gene calls are TRBV11-3 and TRBJ2-3; 10 positions match TRBD2. CDR1 and CDR2 from the germline V gene are SGHNT and YENEEA. V gave up 5 bases and J gave up 2 bases; unmatched junction bases: 4. This CDR3 spans 15 amino acids. This CDR3 reads CASSPSGRATDTQYF. CDR3 sequence (DNA): TGTGCCAGCAGCCCGAGCGGGAGGGCCACAGATACGCAGTATTTT.

This clone has just a few counts. The chain combines TRBV7-3 with TRBJ2-5; 8 bases align to TRBD2. The ends lost 5 bases at V and 4 bases at J; junction bases unmatched: 9. This CDR3 spans 15 amino acids. Germline V gene lookup returns CDR1 SGHTA and CDR2 FQGTGA. The CDR3 region has the DNA TGTGCCAGCAGCCCTGGAGCGGGAGAAGGAGAGACCCAGTACTTC. Its translation: CASSPGAGEGETQYF.